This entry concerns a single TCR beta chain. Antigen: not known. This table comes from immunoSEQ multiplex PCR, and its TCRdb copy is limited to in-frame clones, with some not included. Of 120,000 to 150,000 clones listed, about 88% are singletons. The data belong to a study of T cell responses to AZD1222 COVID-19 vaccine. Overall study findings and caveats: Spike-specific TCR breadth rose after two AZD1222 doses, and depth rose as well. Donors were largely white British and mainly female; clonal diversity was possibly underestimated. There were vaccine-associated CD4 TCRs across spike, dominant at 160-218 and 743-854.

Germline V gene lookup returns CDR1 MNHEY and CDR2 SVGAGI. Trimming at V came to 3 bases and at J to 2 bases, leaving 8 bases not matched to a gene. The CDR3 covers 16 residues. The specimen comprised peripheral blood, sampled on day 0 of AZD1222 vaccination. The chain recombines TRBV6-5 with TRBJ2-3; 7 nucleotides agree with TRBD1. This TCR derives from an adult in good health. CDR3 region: CASSYSRTGDTDTQYF. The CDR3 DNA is TGTGCCAGCAGTTATTCCAGGACAGGCGACACAGATACGCAGTATTTT.